This TCR beta chain is drawn from a study of identical twins. Trimming at V came to 2 bases and at J to 5 bases, leaving 1 base not matched to a gene. CDR1 is SGHVS and CDR2 is FQNEAQ in the germline V gene. This CDR3 is built from 14 residues. This clonotype was seen a handful of times. TCRdb passed the 5' RACE reads through MiXCR, listing each CDR3 protein once. The sample holds fewer than 250,000 distinct CDR3 sequences; 7.5% are singletons and the top ten take around 5%. This sample was shared with a second study, whose subject was yellow fever vaccine responses in identical twins.

Sequenced sample: CD8+ T cells sorted from blood. The V call is TRBV7-8, the J call TRBJ2-3; 10 bases agree with TRBD2. The receptor's source is a woman under 30 in good health. CDR3 DNA: TGTGCCAGCAGCTTAACTAGCGGGATAGATACGCAGTATTTT. Residues: CASSLTSGIDTQYF.